These 21 T cell receptor beta chains originate from one sample sequenced in a study of T cells in Graves' hyperthyroidism and ophthalmopathy. RNA transcripts were the template for amplifying TCR beta CDR3 regions. The HTBI set primed first-round TCR CDR3 RT-PCR. TCRdb recomputed calls from the multiplex PCR reads with MiXCR, one row per CDR3 protein. The data hold about 620,000 distinct CDR3 sequences, with under 20% observed a single time. The sample taken for sequencing was blood. All receptors derive from a woman aged 30 to 39 with Graves' hyperthyroidism.

The rearrangement joins TRBV18 to TRBJ1-1; perhaps TRBD1 as D (6 bases). The CDR3 totals 15 residues. Germline CDR1 is KGHSH and CDR2 is LQKENI. The V end lost 2 bases, the J end lost 6 bases, and 16 bases lay between the germline ends. The CDR3 loop reads CASSPAGQRNAEAFF. CDR3 nucleotide sequence: TGTGCCAGCTCACCAGCCGGACAGAGAAACGCTGAAGCTTTCTTT.

This rearrangement joins TRBV14 to TRBJ1-1; 7 positions agree with TRBD1. The CDR3 covers 14 residues. Germline-derived CDR1 and CDR2 are SGHDN and FVKESK. J lost 5 bases, V lost 5 bases, and 8 bases had no gene match. CDR3 region: CASSWRQGGTEAFF. The DNA of the CDR3 is TGTGCCAGCAGCTGGAGACAGGGAGGAACTGAAGCTTTCTTT.

There are many counts of this clonotype. The chain is built from TRBV18 and TRBJ2-1; TRBD2 aligns across 8 bases. In germline, CDR1 is KGHSH, CDR2 LQKENI. J was trimmed by 9 bases and V by 5 bases; bases with no gene match: 12. This CDR3 comprises 15 residues. CDR3 sequence (DNA): TGTGCCAGCTCAGAGCGGGAGACCCCGACAAGTGAGCAGTTCTTC. It encodes CASSERETPTSEQFF.

This clonotype was recorded many times. The gene calls are TRBV2 and TRBJ2-7, with 7 nucleotides matching TRBD1. Germline assignment: CDR1 SNHLY and CDR2 FYNNEI. The CDR3 runs 12 residues. The V and J ends lost 6 bases and 6 bases, in that order; junction bases with no gene match: 5. The CDR3 reads CASREQGSEQYF. Written as DNA, the CDR3 is TGTGCCAGCAGAGAACAGGGGAGCGAGCAGTACTTC.

On this clonotype itself: This may be a read error: a much more frequent sequence differs by one nucleotide. The chain employs TRBV2 and TRBJ1-4; D gene uncertain. CDR3 length: 14 amino acids. Germline CDR1 and CDR2: SNHLY and FYNNEI. CDR3 in amino acids: CASSERLSNGKLFF. The CDR3 coding sequence is TGTGCCAGCAGTGAACGGCTAAGCAATGGAAAACTGTTTTTT.

A few counts support this clonotype. This chain uses TRBV14 with TRBJ2-2; no definite D call. Trimming took off 1 base at V and 3 bases at J, with 12 bases between the two ends. CDR1 is SGHDN, CDR2 FVKESK, per germline. The CDR3 runs 16 residues. CDR3 in DNA: TGTGCCAGCAGCCAAGTTTTGGGTTGGGACACCGGGGAGCTGTTTTTT. Translating gives CASSQVLGWDTGELFF.

This clonotype was seen many times. This rearrangement joins TRBV13 to TRBJ2-1, with TRBD1 matching 10 bases. Unmatched junction bases numbered 18, after V lost 5 bases and J lost 8 bases. The germline V gene encodes CDR1 PRHDT and CDR2 FYEKMQ (reference sequence). This CDR3 is built from 18 residues. CDR3 DNA sequence: TGTGCCAGCAGCGCAAACCCGAGGGACAGGGGATCCGGCGATGAGCAGTTCTTC. Protein: CASSANPRDRGSGDEQFF.

This clonotype was detected many times. CDR3 coding DNA: TGTGCCAGCAGTGCCGGGACACCGGTATTCACAGATACGCAGTATTTT. It encodes CASSAGTPVFTDTQYF. The chain recombines TRBV2 with TRBJ2-3; the D gene is possibly TRBD1 (6 bases). The V end lost 4 bases, the J end lost 2 bases, and 16 bases lay between the germline ends. Germline loops: CDR1 SNHLY, CDR2 FYNNEI. The CDR3 runs 16 residues.

With regard to this clonotype: This may come from a read error, since a much larger clone is one base off. The chain links TRBV28 to TRBJ1-5; TRBD1 aligns across 9 bases. The CDR3 is 14 residues long. V gave up 4 bases and J gave up 9 bases; unmatched junction bases: 7. The germline V gene encodes CDR1 MDHEN and CDR2 SYDVKM. The CDR3, as DNA: TGTGCCAGCAGTTCCCGACAGGGGGGTCGGCCCCAGCATTTT. Translated, it gives CASSSRQGGRPQHF.

This clonotype was recorded many times. The J gene is TRBJ2-2, the V gene TRBV2; no firm D call. The V gene's germline CDR1 is SNHLY and CDR2 FYNNEI. There are 15 residues in the CDR3. Trimming shortened V by 3 bases and J by 2 bases, and 10 bases separated the two germline ends. The chain's CDR3 is CASSEGRRNTGELFF. The CDR3, as DNA: TGTGCCAGCAGTGAGGGCAGGCGAAACACCGGGGAGCTGTTTTTT.

Many counts were recorded for this clonotype. The rearrangement uses TRBV3-1 and TRBJ1-5; unclear D gene. V was pared by 2 bases and J by 1 base, with 6 bases between. Germline V CDR1 and CDR2: LGHDT, YNNKEL (reference sequence). The CDR3 is 14 residues long. The CDR3 protein is CASSQRRSNQPQHF. CDR3 DNA sequence: TGTGCCAGCAGCCAACGGCGGAGCAATCAGCCCCAGCATTTT.

The chain carries TRBV19 and TRBJ2-3; no clear D. Trimming cost V 4 bases and J 5 bases, with 13 bases left between them. CDR1 LNHDA and CDR2 SQIVND come from the germline V gene (reference sequence). The CDR3 length is 14 residues. The CDR3 protein is CASSKFNWEDTQYF. The CDR3 bases are TGTGCCAGTAGTAAATTCAACTGGGAAGATACGCAGTATTTT.

The chain couples TRBV18 to TRBJ2-2, with 8 bases aligning to TRBD2. The CDR3 sequence is 14 residues long. With V trimmed by 4 bases and J by 6 bases, 4 bases remained unmatched. CDR1 is KGHSH, CDR2 LQKENI, per germline. CDR3 amino acids: CASSRSGSSGELFF. In DNA form, the CDR3 reads TGTGCCAGCTCACGGAGCGGGAGTTCCGGGGAGCTGTTTTTT.

This chain uses TRBV3-1 with TRBJ2-2; 7 bases agree with TRBD1. With V trimmed by 4 bases and J by 3 bases, 2 bases remained unmatched. Looked up from germline, CDR1 is LGHDT and CDR2 is YNNKEL (reference sequence). The CDR3 runs to 14 residues. The CDR3 reads CASSRGQYTGELFF. The CDR3, as DNA: TGTGCCAGCAGCCGGGGACAGTACACCGGGGAGCTGTTTTTT.

The CDR3 coding sequence is TGTGCCACCAGGGCTATGGGACAGTTTAGCAATCAGCCCCAGCATTTT. It specifies CATRAMGQFSNQPQHF. V is TRBV15 and J is TRBJ1-5; 7 bases map to TRBD1. The CDR3 loop spans 16 amino acids. The trim removed 6 bases at V and 0 bases at J, leaving 8 bases unmatched. Per the germline V gene, CDR1 is LNHNV and CDR2 is YYDKDF (reference sequence).

In this sample, this clonotype turned up a few times. V is TRBV20-1 and J is TRBJ1-2; 7 nucleotides agree with TRBD1. J gave up 7 bases and V 0 bases, and 5 bases lay outside the gene matches. The CDR3 spans 13 residues. CDR1 is DFQATT and CDR2 is SNEGSKA in the germline V gene (reference sequence). The CDR3 coding sequence is TGCAGTGCTAGAGATGCCAGGGGGGTTGGCTACACCTTC. It yields the protein CSARDARGVGYTF.

The rearrangement links TRBV6-2 or TRBV6-3 to TRBJ1-5; 11 bases fit TRBD1. The germline gives CDR1 MNHEY, CDR2 SVGEGT. After removal of 6 bases from V and 6 bases from J, the junction contained 4 bases not matched to a gene. The CDR3 contains 14 residues. CDR3 amino acids: CASRPGTGGQPQHF. The CDR3 coding sequence is TGTGCCAGCAGACCCGGGACAGGGGGTCAGCCCCAGCATTTT.

This clonotype occurred many times. The genes are TRBV20-1 and TRBJ1-2; the D gene is possibly TRBD1 (6 bases). Germline CDR1 and CDR2: DFQATT and SNEGSKA (reference sequence). The CDR3 totals 12 residues. V lost 5 bases and J lost 2, with 9 bases in between. In DNA, the CDR3 is TGCAGTGCTGACGACAGGAACTATGGCTACACCTTC. Its translation is CSADDRNYGYTF.

The CDR3 bases are TGTGCCAGCAGAGGGGGGACAGGGGGCCACGGAAACACCATATATTTT. This codes for CASRGGTGGHGNTIYF. This chain uses TRBV2 with TRBJ1-3; TRBD1 matches at 12 bases. The length of the CDR3 is 16 residues. Germline CDR1 and CDR2: SNHLY and FYNNEI. Germline trimming cut 6 bases from V and 4 bases from J; bases unmatched to any gene: 7.

Details on this clonotype: This clone may be a read error of a much larger clone one base away. The CDR3 is CASTGTYGYTF. Written as DNA, the CDR3 is TGTGCCAGCACCGGGACCTATGGCTACACCTTC. The chain couples TRBV6-1 to TRBJ1-2, with a possible D match to TRBD1 (5 bases). Trimming took off 7 bases at V and 4 bases at J, with 7 bases between the two ends. Germline V gene lookup returns CDR1 MNHNS and CDR2 SASEGT. The CDR3 sequence is 11 residues long.

The chain joins TRBV27 to TRBJ2-7; 7 nucleotides match TRBD1. Germline loops: CDR1 MNHEY, CDR2 SMNVEV (reference sequence). The CDR3 is 13 amino acids. Trimming cost V 3 bases and J 3 bases; bases outside gene matches: 2. CDR3 bases: TGTGCCAGCAGTTTCCAGGGGGACTACGAGCAGTACTTC. It specifies CASSFQGDYEQYF.